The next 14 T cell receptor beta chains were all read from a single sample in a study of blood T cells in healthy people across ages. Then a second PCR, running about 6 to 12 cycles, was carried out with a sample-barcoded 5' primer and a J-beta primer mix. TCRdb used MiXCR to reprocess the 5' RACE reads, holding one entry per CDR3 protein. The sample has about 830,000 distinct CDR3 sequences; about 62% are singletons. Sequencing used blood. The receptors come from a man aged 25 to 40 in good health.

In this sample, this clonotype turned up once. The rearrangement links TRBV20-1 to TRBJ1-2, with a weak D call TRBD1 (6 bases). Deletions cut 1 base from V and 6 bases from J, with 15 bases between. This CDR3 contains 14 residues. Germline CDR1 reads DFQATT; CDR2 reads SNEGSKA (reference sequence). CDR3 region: CSARVAGDFDGYTF. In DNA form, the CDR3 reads TGCAGTGCTAGAGTGGCAGGGGACTTTGATGGCTACACCTTC.

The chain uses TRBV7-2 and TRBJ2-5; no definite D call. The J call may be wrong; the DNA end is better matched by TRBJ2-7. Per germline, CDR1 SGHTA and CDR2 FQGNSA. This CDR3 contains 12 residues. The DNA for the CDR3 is TGTGCCAGCAGCAGTTATTGGTCCGAGCAGTACTTC. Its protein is CASSSYWSEQYF.

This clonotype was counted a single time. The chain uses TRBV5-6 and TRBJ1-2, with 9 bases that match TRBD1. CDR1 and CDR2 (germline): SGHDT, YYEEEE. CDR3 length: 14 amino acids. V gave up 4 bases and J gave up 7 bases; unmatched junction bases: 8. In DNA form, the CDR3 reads TGTGCCAGCAGCCCCGGGACAGGGATTGGTGGCTACACCTTC. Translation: CASSPGTGIGGYTF.

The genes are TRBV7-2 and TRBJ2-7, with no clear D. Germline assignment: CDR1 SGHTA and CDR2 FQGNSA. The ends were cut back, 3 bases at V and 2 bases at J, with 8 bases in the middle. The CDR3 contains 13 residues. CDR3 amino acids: CASSFTGTYEQYF. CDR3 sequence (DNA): TGTGCCAGCAGCTTTACCGGAACCTACGAGCAGTACTTC.

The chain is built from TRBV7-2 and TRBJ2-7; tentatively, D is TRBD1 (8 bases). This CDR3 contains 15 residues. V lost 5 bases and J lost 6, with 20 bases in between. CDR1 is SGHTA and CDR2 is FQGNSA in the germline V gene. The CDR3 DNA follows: TGTGCCAGCAGCGCCTACAGGGGGGGTTCCGGCGAGCAGTACTTC. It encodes CASSAYRGGSGEQYF.

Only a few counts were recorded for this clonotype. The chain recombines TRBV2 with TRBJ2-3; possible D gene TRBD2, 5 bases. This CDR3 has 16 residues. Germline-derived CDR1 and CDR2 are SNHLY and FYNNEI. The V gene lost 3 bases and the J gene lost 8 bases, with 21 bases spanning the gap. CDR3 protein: CASSEGPLSGWGTQYF. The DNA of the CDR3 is TGTGCCAGCAGTGAGGGCCCCTTATCGGGGTGGGGTACGCAGTATTTT.

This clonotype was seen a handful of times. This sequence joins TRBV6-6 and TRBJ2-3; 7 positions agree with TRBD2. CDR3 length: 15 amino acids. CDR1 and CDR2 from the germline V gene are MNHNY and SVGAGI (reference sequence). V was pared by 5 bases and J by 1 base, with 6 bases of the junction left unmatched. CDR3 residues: CASSQFAGGTDTQYF. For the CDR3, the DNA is TGTGCCAGCAGTCAGTTTGCGGGGGGCACAGATACGCAGTATTTT.

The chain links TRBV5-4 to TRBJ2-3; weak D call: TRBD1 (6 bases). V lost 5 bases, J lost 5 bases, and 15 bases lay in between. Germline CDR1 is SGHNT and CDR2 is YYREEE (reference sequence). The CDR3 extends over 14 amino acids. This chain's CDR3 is CASRLQGRVDTQYF. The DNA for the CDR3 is TGTGCCAGCAGATTACAGGGAAGGGTAGATACGCAGTATTTT.

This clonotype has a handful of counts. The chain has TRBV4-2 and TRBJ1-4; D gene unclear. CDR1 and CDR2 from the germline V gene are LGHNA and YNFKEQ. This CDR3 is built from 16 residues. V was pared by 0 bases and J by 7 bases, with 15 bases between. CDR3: CASSQESGVRVEKLFF. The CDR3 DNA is TGTGCCAGCAGCCAAGAAAGCGGGGTCCGGGTTGAAAAACTGTTTTTT.

This CDR3 is CASSFTGDVNTEAFF. The CDR3 DNA reads as TGCGCCAGCAGCTTTACAGGGGATGTGAACACTGAAGCTTTCTTT. V is TRBV5-1 and J is TRBJ1-1, with 7 bases identical to TRBD1. V lost 2 bases and J lost 0; bases outside the gene matches: 4. Germline CDR1 is SGHRS and CDR2 is YFSETQ. The length of the CDR3 is 15 residues. The full variable domain, rest sourced from reference TRBV5-1 and TRBJ1-1, is KAGVTQTPRYLIKTRGQQVTLSCSPISGHRSVSWYQQTPGQGLQFLFEYFSETQRNKGNFPGRFSGRQFSNSRSEMNVSTLELGDSALYLCASSFTGDVNTEAFFGQGTRLTVV.

CDR3 in DNA: TGTGCCAGCAGCTTAGGGATGTCGGACCTCCACTTT. Its protein is CASSLGMSDLHF. The V call is TRBV7-9, the J call TRBJ1-6; D remains unclear. The ends were cut back, 1 base at V and 15 bases at J, with 10 bases in the middle. CDR1 is SEHNR, CDR2 FQNEAQ, per germline (reference sequence). CDR3 length: 12 amino acids.

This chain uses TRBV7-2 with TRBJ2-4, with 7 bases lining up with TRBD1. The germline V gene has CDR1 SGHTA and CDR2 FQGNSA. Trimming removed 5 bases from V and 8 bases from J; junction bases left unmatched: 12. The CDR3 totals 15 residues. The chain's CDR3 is CASSPGDRSQDIQYF. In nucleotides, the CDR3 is TGTGCCAGCAGCCCAGGGGACAGATCCCAGGACATTCAGTACTTC.

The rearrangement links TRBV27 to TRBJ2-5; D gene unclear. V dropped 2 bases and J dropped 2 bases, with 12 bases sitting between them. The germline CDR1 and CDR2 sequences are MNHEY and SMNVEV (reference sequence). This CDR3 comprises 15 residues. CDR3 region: CASSLSLGRQETQYF. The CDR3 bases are TGTGCCAGCAGTTTAAGCCTCGGACGGCAAGAGACCCAGTACTTC.

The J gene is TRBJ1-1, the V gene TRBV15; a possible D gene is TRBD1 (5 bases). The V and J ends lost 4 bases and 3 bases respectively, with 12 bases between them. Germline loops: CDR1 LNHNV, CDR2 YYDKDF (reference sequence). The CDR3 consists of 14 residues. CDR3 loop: CATSKPGFDTEAFF. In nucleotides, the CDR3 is TGTGCCACCAGCAAGCCAGGGTTTGACACTGAAGCTTTCTTT.